Given below is one T cell receptor (beta chain) in context. The data originate from a study of blood T cell repertoires in COVID-19. Study information: The samples span acute and convalescent COVID-19 from the United States, Italy and Spain. PBMCs, B-cell-depleted T cells, or T cells were the source of the cDNA or gDNA that made up the material.

Germline lookup yields CDR1 SGHNT and CDR2 YYREEE (reference sequence). The CDR3 has 15 amino acids. V shed 7 bases and J shed 2 bases, with 19 bases lying between them. Only in-frame clones appear in the TCRdb table, and some are missing; sequencing was by immunoSEQ multiplex PCR. The sample includes 100,000 to 150,000 clones, around 89% of them seen just once. This sequence joins TRBV5-4 and TRBJ2-7, with D possibly being TRBD2 (7 bases). The origin of this receptor is a man between 60 and 75 years old with COVID-19, enrolled during active disease. Sequencing was carried out using peripheral blood. The CDR3 sequence is CASSPRGGRPYEQYF. The CDR3 nucleotides read TGTGCCAGCTCCCCGAGGGGGGGGCGCCCCTACGAGCAGTACTTC.